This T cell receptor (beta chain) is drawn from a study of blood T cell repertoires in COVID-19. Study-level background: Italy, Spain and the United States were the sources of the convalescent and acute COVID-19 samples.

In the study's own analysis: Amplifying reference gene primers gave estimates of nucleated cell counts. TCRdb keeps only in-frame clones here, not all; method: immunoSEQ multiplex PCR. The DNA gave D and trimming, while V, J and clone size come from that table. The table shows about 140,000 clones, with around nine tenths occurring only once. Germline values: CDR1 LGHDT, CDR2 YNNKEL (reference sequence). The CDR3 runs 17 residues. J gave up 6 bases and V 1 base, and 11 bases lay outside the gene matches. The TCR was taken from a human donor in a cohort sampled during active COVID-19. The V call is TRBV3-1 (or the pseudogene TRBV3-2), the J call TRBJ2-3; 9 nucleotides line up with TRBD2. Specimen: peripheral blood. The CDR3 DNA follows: TGTGCCAGCAGCCAAGGAGAGGGACTAGCCATTTACGATACGCAGTATTTT. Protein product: CASSQGEGLAIYDTQYF.